These 21 T cell receptor beta chains share one sample of origin, sequenced in a study of identical twins. One entry per CDR3 protein results from TCRdb running MiXCR on the 5' RACE reads. The data contain under 1 million distinct CDR3 sequences, 9% to 15% of them singletons. The same sample was also studied in work on yellow fever vaccine responses in identical twins.

Sequencing was performed on PBMCs. These TCRs come from a woman under 30 in good health.

This clonotype showed up just a few times. The chain uses TRBV5-1 and TRBJ1-3; TRBD1 aligns across 8 bases. In germline, CDR1 is SGHRS, CDR2 YFSETQ. V lost 3 bases to trimming and J lost 4 bases; unmatched junction nucleotides: 6. This CDR3 has 15 residues. The chain's CDR3 is CASSSRTGSGNTIYF. In nucleotides, the CDR3 is TGCGCCAGCAGCTCAAGGACAGGGTCCGGAAACACCATATATTTT.

This chain uses TRBV11-2 with TRBJ2-2; either TRBD1 or TRBD2 may supply D (6 bases each). V lost 3 bases to trimming and J lost 1 base, with 12 bases between them. There are 16 residues in the CDR3. CDR1 SGHAT and CDR2 FQNNGV come from the germline V gene. The CDR3 DNA reads as TGTGCCAGCAGCTTTGGGGGGCAAGAGAACACCGGGGAGCTGTTTTTT. It is translated as CASSFGGQENTGELFF.

This rearrangement joins TRBV5-1 to TRBJ2-3; no definite D call. CDR3 size: 15 residues. Trimming stripped 5 bases from V and 0 bases from J, with 13 bases between. The germline CDR1 and CDR2 sequences are SGHRS and YFSETQ. The CDR3 protein is CASRKTTTSTDTQYF. In DNA, the CDR3 is TGCGCCAGCAGAAAAACTACAACTAGCACAGATACGCAGTATTTT.

This sequence joins TRBV27 and TRBJ2-1; tentative D call: TRBD2 (7 bases). This CDR3 region has 16 residues. V was clipped by 5 bases and J by 2 bases, with 16 bases between them. CDR1 MNHEY and CDR2 SMNVEV come from the germline V gene (reference sequence). The CDR3 DNA reads as TGTGCCAGCAGTCGACCCGGGGGGCCCCCCTACAATGAGCAGTTCTTC. This translates into CASSRPGGPPYNEQFF.

This clonotype was found a few times. The chain recombines TRBV5-1 with TRBJ1-6; 7 bases line up with TRBD1. In germline, CDR1 is SGHRS, CDR2 YFSETQ. This CDR3 has 16 amino acids. V trimming: 5 bases; J trimming: 9 bases; junction bases outside the gene matches: 14. The chain's CDR3 is CASRQQTGQMSSPLHF. CDR3 coding DNA: TGCGCCAGCAGACAGCAGACAGGGCAGATGAGTTCACCCCTCCACTTT.

A few counts support this clonotype. In nucleotides, the CDR3 is TGTGCCACCAGCAGAGATCGGGTGCAGGGGGGCAATCAGCCCCAGCATTTT. It translates to CATSRDRVQGGNQPQHF. The V and J genes are TRBV15 and TRBJ1-5, with 7 bases lining up with TRBD1. CDR1 is LNHNV, CDR2 YYDKDF, per germline (reference sequence). Trimming cost V 0 bases and J 2 bases; bases outside gene matches: 7. This CDR3 contains 17 residues. Full variable domain (missing parts from reference TRBV15 and TRBJ1-5): DAMVIQNPRYQVTQFGKPVTLSCSQTLNHNVMYWYQQKSSQAPKLLFHYYDKDFNNEADTPDNFQSRRPNTSFCFLDIRSPGLGDTAMYLCATSRDRVQGGNQPQHFGDGTRLSIL.

This clonotype was recorded many times. This sequence joins TRBV12-3 or TRBV12-4 and TRBJ1-5; the D gene is possibly TRBD1 (6 bases). This CDR3 is built from 13 residues. The germline V and J ends were trimmed by 6 bases and 6 bases, with 12 bases remaining between them. CDR3 residues: CASSLAQGQPQHF. In DNA form, the CDR3 reads TGTGCCAGCAGCCTGGCACAGGGTCAGCCCCAGCATTTT.

The rearrangement links TRBV14 to TRBJ2-2; D gene unclear. The V end was cut by 1 base, the J end by 4 bases, with 10 bases between. Per the germline V gene, CDR1 is SGHDN and CDR2 is FVKESK. This CDR3 comprises 15 residues. CDR3 nucleotides: TGTGCCAGCAGCCAAGGTGGCACGATCACCGGGGAGCTGTTTTTT. Protein: CASSQGGTITGELFF.

V is TRBV7-9 and J is TRBJ2-1, with D perhaps assigned TRBD1 or TRBD2 (5 bases each). V was shortened by 7 bases and J by 3 bases, with 16 bases between the two germline ends. The CDR3 totals 15 residues. Germline V lookup: CDR1 SEHNR, CDR2 FQNEAQ (reference sequence). In DNA, the CDR3 is TGTGCCAGCATCCAGGAGGCAGGGAACTACAATGAGCAGTTCTTC. Amino acids: CASIQEAGNYNEQFF.

This clonotype was seen a few times. CDR3 sequence reads: CASRLQGVDYGELFF. The CDR3 coding sequence is TGTGCCAGCAGACTACAGGGGGTGGACTACGGGGAGCTGTTTTTT. The J gene is TRBJ2-2, the V gene TRBV2; TRBD1 matches at 8 bases. J lost 7 bases, V lost 6 bases, and 10 bases had no gene match. The CDR3 covers 15 residues. Germline V CDR1 and CDR2: SNHLY, FYNNEI.

This clonotype showed up just a few times. This rearrangement joins TRBV28 to TRBJ2-2, with 8 bases fitting TRBD2. The CDR3 contains 14 residues. The junction had 7 bases not matched to a gene; V was cut back by 6 bases and J by 7 bases. Germline lookup yields CDR1 MDHEN and CDR2 SYDVKM. This CDR3 reads CASSPVAGIGELFF. As DNA, the CDR3 is TGTGCCAGCAGCCCGGTAGCGGGGATCGGGGAGCTGTTTTTT. Looking up the rest from reference TRBV28 and TRBJ2-2 gives the full variable domain: DVKVTQSSRYLVKRTGEKVFLECVQDMDHENMFWYRQDPGLGLRLIYFSYDVKMKEKGDIPEGYSVSREKKERFSLILESASTNQTSMYLCASSPVAGIGELFFGEGSRLTVL.

In its sample, this clonotype was seen many times. This chain connects TRBV29-1 to TRBJ1-1; the D is unclear. V lost 0 bases and J 1 base, leaving 6 bases between the germline ends. CDR3 size: 13 residues. The germline V gene has CDR1 SQVTM and CDR2 ANQGSEA. CDR3 bases: TGCAGCGTTGAAGATGGAGGGAACACTGAAGCTTTCTTT. Translated, it gives CSVEDGGNTEAFF.

The J gene is TRBJ2-3, the V gene TRBV2; 7 positions agree with TRBD2. From germline, CDR1 is SNHLY and CDR2 FYNNEI. The CDR3 sequence is 16 residues long. V dropped 2 bases and J dropped 5; count of bases not matched to a gene: 10. The CDR3 reads CASSEIGGRDRDTQYF. The DNA for the CDR3 is TGTGCCAGCAGTGAAATTGGCGGGAGAGACAGAGATACGCAGTATTTT.

V and J are TRBV12-5 and TRBJ2-7; weak D call: TRBD2 (6 bases). Germline CDR1 and CDR2: LGHNT and FRNRAP. CDR3 length: 15 amino acids. V shed 3 bases and J shed 3 bases, with 15 bases lying between them. CDR3 in DNA: TGTGCTAGTGGTTTTAACGGGAGACCTTTCTACGAGCAGTACTTC. Its protein product is CASGFNGRPFYEQYF. Full variable domain (missing parts from reference TRBV12-5 and TRBJ2-7): DARVTQTPRHKVTEMGQEVTMRCQPILGHNTVFWYRQTMMQGLELLAYFRNRAPLDDSGMPKDRFSAEMPDATLATLKIQPSEPRDSAVYFCASGFNGRPFYEQYFGPGTRLTVT.

This chain connects TRBV7-8 to TRBJ1-1, with TRBD1 as a possible D gene (6 bases). Looked up from germline, CDR1 is SGHVS and CDR2 is FQNEAQ. V was clipped by 4 bases and J by 1 base, with 13 bases between them. This CDR3 contains 15 residues. In nucleotides, the CDR3 is TGTGCCAGCAGCTCAGCGGACAGATCGAACACTGAAGCTTTCTTT. Translating gives CASSSADRSNTEAFF.

This clonotype was counted a few times. J is TRBJ2-2 and V is TRBV29-1, with 10 bases fitting TRBD1. CDR1 SQVTM and CDR2 ANQGSEA come from the germline V gene. The CDR3 length is 16 residues. J lost 5 bases, V lost 3 bases, and 9 bases had no gene match. The CDR3 DNA is TGCAGCGTTGATGCCGGGAGGACAGGGGGTACCGGGGAGCTGTTTTTT. It yields the protein CSVDAGRTGGTGELFF.

This clonotype was seen a handful of times. The V call is TRBV28, the J call TRBJ2-7; 9 bases are shared with TRBD1. The V and J ends lost 2 bases and 12 bases, in that order; junction bases with no gene match: 5. Germline CDR1 MDHEN, CDR2 SYDVKM. The CDR3 has 12 residues. The CDR3 region is CASSLKGTGSYF. CDR3 sequence (DNA): TGTGCCAGCAGTTTAAAAGGGACAGGGTCGTACTTC.

This clonotype was recorded at least ten times. The chain links TRBV28 to TRBJ1-3; the D gene is possibly TRBD1 (5 bases). The CDR3 spans 14 residues. The V gene lost 7 bases and the J gene lost 4 bases, with 14 bases spanning the gap. The germline V gene encodes CDR1 MDHEN and CDR2 SYDVKM. The CDR3 DNA is TGTGCCAGCACCTCCAAGGGGTACGGAAACACCATATATTTT. Its translation: CASTSKGYGNTIYF. Together with reference TRBV28 and TRBJ1-3, the CDR3 gives the full variable domain: DVKVTQSSRYLVKRTGEKVFLECVQDMDHENMFWYRQDPGLGLRLIYFSYDVKMKEKGDIPEGYSVSREKKERFSLILESASTNQTSMYLCASTSKGYGNTIYFGEGSWLTVV.

V and J are TRBV7-8 and TRBJ2-6, with unresolved D. The germline gives CDR1 SGHVS, CDR2 FQNEAQ. The CDR3 is 16 amino acids. V lost 1 base and J lost 0, with 7 bases in between. The CDR3 reads CASSLGLTSGANVLTF. CDR3 bases: TGTGCCAGCAGCTTAGGTCTAACCTCTGGGGCCAACGTCCTGACTTTC.

This clonotype was detected many times. This chain joins TRBV6-5 and TRBJ2-3, with a tentative D call TRBD2 (5 bases). The ends were cut back, 3 bases at V and 2 bases at J, with 12 bases in the middle. CDR3 size: 15 residues. Per germline, CDR1 MNHEY and CDR2 SVGAGI. The CDR3 spells CASSYGRLLTDTQYF. The CDR3 DNA is TGTGCCAGCAGTTATGGTAGACTACTCACAGATACGCAGTATTTT.

This clonotype showed up many times. The chain employs TRBV6-1 and TRBJ1-1; D not resolved. The CDR3 consists of 14 residues. Germline loops: CDR1 MNHNS, CDR2 SASEGT. V was cut by 8 bases and J by 1 base, with 14 bases left in between. CDR3 amino acids: CASRRATPNTEAFF. The CDR3 DNA follows: TGTGCCAGCCGGAGAGCCACCCCGAACACTGAAGCTTTCTTT.